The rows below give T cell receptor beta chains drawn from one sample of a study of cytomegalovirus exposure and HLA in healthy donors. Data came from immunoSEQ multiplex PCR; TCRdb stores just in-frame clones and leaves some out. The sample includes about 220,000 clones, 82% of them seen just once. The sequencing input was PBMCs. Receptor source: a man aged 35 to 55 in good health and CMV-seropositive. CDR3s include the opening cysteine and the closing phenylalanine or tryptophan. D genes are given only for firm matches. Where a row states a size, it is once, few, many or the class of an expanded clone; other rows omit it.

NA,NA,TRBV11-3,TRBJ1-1,CASSPPRGEAFF,TGTGCCAGCAGCCCCCCGCGGGGTGAAGCTTTCTTT
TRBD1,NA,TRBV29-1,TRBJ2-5,CSVLGGNRGYQETQYF,TGCAGCGTATTGGGGGGAAACAGGGGGTATCAAGAGACCCAGTACTTC
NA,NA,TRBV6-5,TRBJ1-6,CASSRAGTNNSPLHF,TGTGCCAGCAGCCGTGCTGGGACAAATAATTCACCCCTCCACTTT
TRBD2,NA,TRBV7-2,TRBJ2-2,CASSPGGGRALAGELFF,TGTGCCAGCAGCCCTGGGGGCGGGAGGGCCCTCGCCGGGGAGCTGTTTTTT
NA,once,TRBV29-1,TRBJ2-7,CSVEGQGYEQYF,TGCAGCGTTGAAGGGCAGGGCTACGAGCAGTACTTC
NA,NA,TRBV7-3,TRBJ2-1,CASSLPDYYNEQFF,TGTGCCAGCAGCTTACCGGACTATTACAATGAGCAGTTCTTC
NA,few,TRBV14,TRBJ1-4,CASSQRPLRQENEKLFF,TGTGCCAGCAGCCAACGCCCCTTGAGACAGGAGAATGAAAAACTGTTTTTT
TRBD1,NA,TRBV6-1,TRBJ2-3,CANAMDRGSDTQYF,TGTGCCAACGCGATGGACAGGGGGTCGGATACGCAGTATTTT
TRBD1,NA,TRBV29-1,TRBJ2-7,CSVETGTGGGYEQYF,TGCAGCGTTGAAACGGGGACAGGGGGAGGGTACGAGCAGTACTTC
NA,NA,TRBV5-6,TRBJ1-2,CASSLELVANYGYTF,TGTGCCAGCAGCTTGGAGCTAGTTGCTAACTATGGCTACACCTTC
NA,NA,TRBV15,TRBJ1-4,CATSRAGPTNEKLFF,TGTGCCACCAGCAGAGCAGGGCCAACTAATGAAAAACTGTTTTTT
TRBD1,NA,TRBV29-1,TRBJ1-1,CSVQYRGDSEAFF,TGCAGCGTCCAATACAGGGGTGACTCTGAAGCTTTCTTT
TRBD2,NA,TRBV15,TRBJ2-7,CATSLSTSGFYEQYF,TGTGCCACCAGCCTGAGTACTAGCGGGTTCTACGAGCAGTACTTC
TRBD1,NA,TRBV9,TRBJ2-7,CASSAGTGIYEQYF,TGTGCCAGCAGCGCTGGGACAGGGATCTACGAGCAGTACTTC
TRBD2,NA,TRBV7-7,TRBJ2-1,CASSLEASGSNEQFF,TGTGCCAGCAGCTTAGAGGCTAGCGGGAGTAATGAGCAGTTCTTC
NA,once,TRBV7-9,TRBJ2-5,CASSLTRPRGETQYF,TGTGCCAGCAGCTTAACTCGCCCCCGCGGGGAGACCCAGTACTTC
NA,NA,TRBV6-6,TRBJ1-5,CASSYGGGQPQHF,TGTGCCAGCAGTTACGGCGGGGGGCAGCCCCAGCATTTT
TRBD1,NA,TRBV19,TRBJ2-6,CASTGGLGSGANVLTF,TGTGCCAGCACAGGGGGTCTAGGCTCTGGGGCCAACGTCCTGACTTTC
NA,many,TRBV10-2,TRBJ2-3,CASSERGESTDTQYF,TGCGCCAGCAGTGAGAGGGGTGAGAGCACAGATACGCAGTATTTT
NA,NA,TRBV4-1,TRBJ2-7,CASSQERSGFREQYF,TGCGCCAGCAGCCAAGAACGCTCCGGGTTTCGCGAGCAGTACTTC
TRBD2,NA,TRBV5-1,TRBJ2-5,CASSLSGSIGETQYF,TGCGCCAGCAGCTTGAGCGGGAGTATAGGAGAGACCCAGTACTTC
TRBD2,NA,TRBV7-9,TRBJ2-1,CASSLMGGEWAGREQFF,TGTGCCAGCAGCTTAATGGGGGGGGAATGGGCAGGGAGGGAGCAGTTCTTC
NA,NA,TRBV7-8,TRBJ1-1,CASSLALGTEAFF,TGTGCCAGCAGCTTAGCGCTCGGCACTGAAGCTTTCTTT